This entry concerns a single T cell receptor (beta chain). Its antigen is not known. A deep-level run was used for the assay. Using immunoSEQ multiplex PCR, the repertoire was profiled, and TCRdb retains in-frame clones only, with some absent. Among more than 1 million clones listed, roughly 74% were seen once. The sample is drawn from a study of shared clonotypes between healthy human individuals. At the level of the study: Donor ages ranged 18 to 49 years: a couple of women, a few men. General study results and limits: Sequencing depth was a factor that was expected to affect clonotype sharing among donors. All-four-donor shared clonotypes had higher generation probabilities than non-shared clonotypes did.

This CDR3 has 16 residues. Germline values: CDR1 SGHTA, CDR2 FQGTGA. The J segment lost 4 bases and the V segment lost 2 bases, leaving 8 bases of the junction unmatched. This chain links TRBV7-3 with TRBJ2-1; TRBD2 agrees at 7 bases. The sample was memory CD4+ T cells from PBMCs. The sample's subset: CD45RA-negative fraction. This clonotype was sampled from a man aged 18 to 29 in good health. Some clones in this sample may be carry-over from other donors' samples. CDR3 DNA sequence: TGTGCCAGCAGCTTATTCGGCGGGAGAGAATACAATGAGCAGTTCTTC. It specifies CASSLFGGREYNEQFF. The full variable domain, rest sourced from reference TRBV7-3 and TRBJ2-1, is GAGVSQTPSNKVTEKGKYVELRCDPISGHTALYWYRQSLGQGPEFLIYFQGTGAADDSGLPNDRFFAVRPEGSVSTLKIQRTERGDSAVYLCASSLFGGREYNEQFFGPGTRLTVL.